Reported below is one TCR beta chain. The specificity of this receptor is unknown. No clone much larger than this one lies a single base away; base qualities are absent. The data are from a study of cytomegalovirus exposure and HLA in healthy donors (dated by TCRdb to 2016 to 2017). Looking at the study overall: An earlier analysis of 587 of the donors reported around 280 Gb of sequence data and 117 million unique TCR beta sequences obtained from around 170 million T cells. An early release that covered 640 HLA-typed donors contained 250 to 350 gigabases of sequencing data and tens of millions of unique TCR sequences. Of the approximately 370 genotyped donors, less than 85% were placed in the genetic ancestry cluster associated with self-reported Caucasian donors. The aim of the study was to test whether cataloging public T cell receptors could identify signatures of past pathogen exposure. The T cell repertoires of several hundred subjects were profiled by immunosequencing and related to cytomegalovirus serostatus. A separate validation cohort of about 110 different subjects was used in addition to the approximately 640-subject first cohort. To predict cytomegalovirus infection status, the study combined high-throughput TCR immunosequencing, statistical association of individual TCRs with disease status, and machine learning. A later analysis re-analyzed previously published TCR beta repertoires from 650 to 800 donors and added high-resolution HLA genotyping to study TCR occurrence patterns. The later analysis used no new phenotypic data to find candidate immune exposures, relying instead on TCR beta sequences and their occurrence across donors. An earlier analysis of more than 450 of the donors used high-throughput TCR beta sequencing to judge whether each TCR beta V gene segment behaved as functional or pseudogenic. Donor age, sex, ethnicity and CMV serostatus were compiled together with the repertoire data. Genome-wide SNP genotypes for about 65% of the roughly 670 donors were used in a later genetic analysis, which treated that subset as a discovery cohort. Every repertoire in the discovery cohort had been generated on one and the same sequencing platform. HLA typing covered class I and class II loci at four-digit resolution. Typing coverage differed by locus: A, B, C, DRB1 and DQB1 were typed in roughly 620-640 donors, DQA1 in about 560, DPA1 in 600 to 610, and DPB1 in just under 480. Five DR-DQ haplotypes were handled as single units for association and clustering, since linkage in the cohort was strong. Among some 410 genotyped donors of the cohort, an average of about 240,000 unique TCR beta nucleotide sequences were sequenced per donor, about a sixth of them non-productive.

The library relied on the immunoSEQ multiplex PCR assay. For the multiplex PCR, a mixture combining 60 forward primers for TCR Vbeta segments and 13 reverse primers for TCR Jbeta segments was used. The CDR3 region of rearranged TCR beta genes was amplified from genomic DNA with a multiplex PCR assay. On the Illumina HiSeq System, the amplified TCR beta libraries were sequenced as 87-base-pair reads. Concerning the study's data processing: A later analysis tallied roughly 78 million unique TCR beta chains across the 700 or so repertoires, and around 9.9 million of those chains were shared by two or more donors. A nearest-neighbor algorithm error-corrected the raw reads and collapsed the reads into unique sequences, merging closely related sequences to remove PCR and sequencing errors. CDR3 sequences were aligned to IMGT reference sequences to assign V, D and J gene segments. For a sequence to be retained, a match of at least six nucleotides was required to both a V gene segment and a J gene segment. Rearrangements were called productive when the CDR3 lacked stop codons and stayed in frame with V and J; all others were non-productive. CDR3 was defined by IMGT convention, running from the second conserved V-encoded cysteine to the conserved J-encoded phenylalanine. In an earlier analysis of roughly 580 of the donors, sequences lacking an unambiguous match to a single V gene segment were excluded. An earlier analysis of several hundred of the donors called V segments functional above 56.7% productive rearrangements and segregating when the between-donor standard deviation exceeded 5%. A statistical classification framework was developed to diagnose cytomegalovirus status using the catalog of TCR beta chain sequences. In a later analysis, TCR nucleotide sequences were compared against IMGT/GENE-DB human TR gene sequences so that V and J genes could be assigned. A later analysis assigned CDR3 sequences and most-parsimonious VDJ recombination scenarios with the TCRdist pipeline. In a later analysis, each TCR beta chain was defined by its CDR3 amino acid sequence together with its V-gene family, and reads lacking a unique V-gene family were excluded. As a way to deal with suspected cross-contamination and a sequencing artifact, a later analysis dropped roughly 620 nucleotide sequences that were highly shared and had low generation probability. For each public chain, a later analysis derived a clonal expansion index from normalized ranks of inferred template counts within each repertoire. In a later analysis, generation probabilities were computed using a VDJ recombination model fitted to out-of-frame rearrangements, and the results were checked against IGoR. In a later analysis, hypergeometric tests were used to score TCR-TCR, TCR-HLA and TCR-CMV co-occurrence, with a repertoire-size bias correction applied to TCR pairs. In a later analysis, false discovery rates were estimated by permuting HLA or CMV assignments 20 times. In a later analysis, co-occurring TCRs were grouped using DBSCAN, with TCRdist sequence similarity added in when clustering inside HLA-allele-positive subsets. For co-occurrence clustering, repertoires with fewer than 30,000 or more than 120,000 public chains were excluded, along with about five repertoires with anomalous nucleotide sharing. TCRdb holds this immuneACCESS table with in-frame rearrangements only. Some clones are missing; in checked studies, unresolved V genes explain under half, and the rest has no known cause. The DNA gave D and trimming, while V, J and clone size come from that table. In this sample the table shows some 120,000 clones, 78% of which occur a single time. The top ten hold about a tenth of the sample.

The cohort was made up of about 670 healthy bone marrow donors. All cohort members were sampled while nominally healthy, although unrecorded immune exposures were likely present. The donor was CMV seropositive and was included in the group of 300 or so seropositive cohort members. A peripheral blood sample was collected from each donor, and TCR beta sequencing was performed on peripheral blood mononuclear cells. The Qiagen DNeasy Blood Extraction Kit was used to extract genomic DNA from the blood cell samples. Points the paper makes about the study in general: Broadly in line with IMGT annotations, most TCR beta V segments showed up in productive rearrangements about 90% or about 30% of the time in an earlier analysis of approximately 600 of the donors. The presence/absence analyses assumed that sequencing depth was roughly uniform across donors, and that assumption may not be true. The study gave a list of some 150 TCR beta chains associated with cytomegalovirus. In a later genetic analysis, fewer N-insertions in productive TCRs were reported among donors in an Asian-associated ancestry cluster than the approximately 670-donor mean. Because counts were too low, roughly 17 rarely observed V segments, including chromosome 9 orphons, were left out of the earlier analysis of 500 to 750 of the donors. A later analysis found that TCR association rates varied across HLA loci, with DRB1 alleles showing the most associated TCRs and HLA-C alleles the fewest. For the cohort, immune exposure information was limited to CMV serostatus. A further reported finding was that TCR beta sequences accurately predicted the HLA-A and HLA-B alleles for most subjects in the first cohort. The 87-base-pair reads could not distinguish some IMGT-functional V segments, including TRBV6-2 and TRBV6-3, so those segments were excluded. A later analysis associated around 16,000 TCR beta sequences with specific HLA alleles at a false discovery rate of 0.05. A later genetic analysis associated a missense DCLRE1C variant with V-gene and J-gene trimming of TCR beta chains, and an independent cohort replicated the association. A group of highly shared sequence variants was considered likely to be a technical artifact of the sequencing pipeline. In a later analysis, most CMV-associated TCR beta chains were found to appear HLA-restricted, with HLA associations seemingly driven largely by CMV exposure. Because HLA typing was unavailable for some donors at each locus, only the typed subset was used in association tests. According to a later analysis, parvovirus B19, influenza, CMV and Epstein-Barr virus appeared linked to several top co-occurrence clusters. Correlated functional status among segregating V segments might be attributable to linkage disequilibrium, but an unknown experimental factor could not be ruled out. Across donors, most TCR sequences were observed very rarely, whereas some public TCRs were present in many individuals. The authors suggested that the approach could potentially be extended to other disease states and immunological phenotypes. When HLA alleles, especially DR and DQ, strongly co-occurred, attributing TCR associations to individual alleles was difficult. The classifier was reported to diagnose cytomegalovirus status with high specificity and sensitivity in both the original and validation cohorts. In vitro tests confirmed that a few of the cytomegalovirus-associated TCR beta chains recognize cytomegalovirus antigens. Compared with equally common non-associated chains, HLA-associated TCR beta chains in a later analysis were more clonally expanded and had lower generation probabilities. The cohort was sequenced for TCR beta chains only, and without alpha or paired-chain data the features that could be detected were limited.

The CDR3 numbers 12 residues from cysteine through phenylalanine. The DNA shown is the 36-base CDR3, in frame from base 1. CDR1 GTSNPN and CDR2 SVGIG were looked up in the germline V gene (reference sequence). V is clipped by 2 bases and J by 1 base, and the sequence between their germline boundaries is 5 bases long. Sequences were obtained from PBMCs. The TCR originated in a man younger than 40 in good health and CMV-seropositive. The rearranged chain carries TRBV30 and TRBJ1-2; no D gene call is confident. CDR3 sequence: CAWSSSNYGYTF. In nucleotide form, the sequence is TGTGCCTGGAGTTCCAGTAACTATGGCTACACCTTC.